The sequence of this T cell receptor beta chain was determined in a study of CD8 T cells in ankylosing spondylitis. Study outcomes and limitations: For ankylosing spondylitis blood, a TCR beta motif of about eight highly homologous variants appeared characteristic.

CDR3 length: 16 amino acids. The ends lost 1 base at V and 3 bases at J; junction bases unmatched: 6. Germline assignment: CDR1 SGHVS and CDR2 FQNEAQ. The table lists this clonotype with a few counts. What it binds is not known. Making the TCR beta libraries involved quantitative 5'-RACE with molecular barcodes. TCRdb ran MiXCR on the 5' RACE reads and lists one entry per CDR3 protein. The sample holds a few hundred thousand distinct CDR3 sequences; about 18% are singletons and the top ten take about 39%. The V gene is TRBV7-8, the J gene TRBJ2-3; TRBD2 matches 8 bases. This sequence was found in a male donor with ankylosing spondylitis. The sample taken for sequencing was blood, either unsorted or a sorted T cell fraction (not recorded which). The CDR3 bases are TGTGCCAGCAGCTTAGGATCGGGACTAGATACAGATACGCAGTATTTT. This codes for CASSLGSGLDTDTQYF.